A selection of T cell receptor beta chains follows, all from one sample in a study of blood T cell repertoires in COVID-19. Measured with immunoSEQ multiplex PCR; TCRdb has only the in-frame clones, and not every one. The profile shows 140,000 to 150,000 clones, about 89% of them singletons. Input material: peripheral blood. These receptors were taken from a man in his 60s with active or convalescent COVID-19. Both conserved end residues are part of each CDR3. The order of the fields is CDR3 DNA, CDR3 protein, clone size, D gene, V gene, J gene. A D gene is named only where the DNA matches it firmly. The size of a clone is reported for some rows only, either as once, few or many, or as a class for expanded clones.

CDR3nt: TGTGCCTGGAGCCCGGGACTAGCGGGAGTCTACGAGCAGTACTTC; CDR3aa: CAWSPGLAGVYEQYF; abundance: .; d_gene: TRBD2; v_gene: TRBV30; j_gene: TRBJ2-7
CDR3nt: TGTGCCAGCAGTAGGAGCTCCTATAATTCACCCCTCCACTTT; CDR3aa: CASSRSSYNSPLHF; abundance: .; d_gene: .; v_gene: TRBV6-5; j_gene: TRBJ1-6
CDR3nt: TGTGCCAGCAGTTGGGCGGGGGCCATCACAGATACGCAGTATTTT; CDR3aa: CASSWAGAITDTQYF; abundance: .; d_gene: .; v_gene: TRBV6-2/TRBV6-3; j_gene: TRBJ2-3
CDR3nt: TGTGCCAGCAGCCGTTCCACTAGCGGGGACTACGAGCAGTACTTC; CDR3aa: CASSRSTSGDYEQYF; abundance: .; d_gene: TRBD2; v_gene: TRBV5-4; j_gene: TRBJ2-7
CDR3nt: TGTGCCATCAGTCCGGCGGCAGACCAAGAGACCCAGTACTTC; CDR3aa: CAISPAADQETQYF; abundance: .; d_gene: .; v_gene: TRBV10-3; j_gene: TRBJ2-5
CDR3nt: TGTGCCAGCAGTTACTCCGGACAGAAACAAGAGACCCAGTACTTC; CDR3aa: CASSYSGQKQETQYF; abundance: .; d_gene: .; v_gene: TRBV6-5; j_gene: TRBJ2-5
CDR3nt: TGCAGCGTAGCCGCAATGGTTGGTGGCTACACCTTC; CDR3aa: CSVAAMVGGYTF; abundance: .; d_gene: .; v_gene: TRBV29-1; j_gene: TRBJ1-2
CDR3nt: TGTGCCAGCAGTGCCGGGACTAGCGGGATAAATGAGCAGTTCTTC; CDR3aa: CASSAGTSGINEQFF; abundance: .; d_gene: TRBD2; v_gene: TRBV2; j_gene: TRBJ2-1
CDR3nt: TGTGCCAGCAGCAGACAACAGGGCGGCTATGGCTACACCTTC; CDR3aa: CASSRQQGGYGYTF; abundance: .; d_gene: .; v_gene: TRBV27; j_gene: TRBJ1-2
CDR3nt: TGTGCCAGCAGCCAGGAGAGATCACAAGAGACCCAGTACTTC; CDR3aa: CASSQERSQETQYF; abundance: .; d_gene: .; v_gene: TRBV4-2; j_gene: TRBJ2-5
CDR3nt: TGTGCCAGCAGCGCGACCCTAGGGCGGGAGGCGGGAGATACGCAGTATTTT; CDR3aa: CASSATLGREAGDTQYF; abundance: .; d_gene: TRBD2; v_gene: TRBV7-2; j_gene: TRBJ2-3
CDR3nt: TGCGCCAGCAGCCCGGGACAGAAATACAATGAGCAGTTCTTC; CDR3aa: CASSPGQKYNEQFF; abundance: .; d_gene: TRBD1; v_gene: TRBV5-1; j_gene: TRBJ2-1
CDR3nt: TGCGCCAGCAGCTTGCTTCCCCCGGTTTTATCCTACAATGAGCAGTTCTTC; CDR3aa: CASSLLPPVLSYNEQFF; abundance: once; d_gene: .; v_gene: TRBV5-1; j_gene: TRBJ2-1
CDR3nt: TGTGCCACCGCTCGGGGGGCCAACGTCCTGACTTTC; CDR3aa: CATARGANVLTF; abundance: .; d_gene: .; v_gene: TRBV15; j_gene: TRBJ2-6
CDR3nt: TGTGCCTGGAGCCCCCGGGACACCCCGAGCTACACCTTC; CDR3aa: CAWSPRDTPSYTF; abundance: .; d_gene: .; v_gene: TRBV30; j_gene: TRBJ1-2
CDR3nt: TGCGCCAGCAGTCGGAGTGATAACACAGATACGCAGTATTTT; CDR3aa: CASSRSDNTDTQYF; abundance: .; d_gene: .; v_gene: TRBV23-1; j_gene: TRBJ2-3
CDR3nt: TGCGCCAGCAGCCGGGACAGGGGAGCTGGAAACACCATATATTTT; CDR3aa: CASSRDRGAGNTIYF; abundance: .; d_gene: TRBD1; v_gene: TRBV4-3; j_gene: TRBJ1-3
CDR3nt: TGTGCCAGCAGTGACGTTAGCGGGATGCAGTATTTT; CDR3aa: CASSDVSGMQYF; abundance: .; d_gene: TRBD2; v_gene: TRBV6-4; j_gene: TRBJ2-3
CDR3nt: TGCGCCAGCAGCCAAGGGGCACCGGGACAGTCCTACGAGCAGTACTTC; CDR3aa: CASSQGAPGQSYEQYF; abundance: .; d_gene: TRBD1; v_gene: TRBV4-1; j_gene: TRBJ2-7
CDR3nt: TGCGCCAGCAGTGAGTGGCAGGGGAGCTTCTACGAGCAGTACTTC; CDR3aa: CASSEWQGSFYEQYF; abundance: .; d_gene: .; v_gene: TRBV10-1; j_gene: TRBJ2-7
CDR3nt: TGTGCCAGCAGGCAACAGGGGACCGGGGAGCTGTTTTTT; CDR3aa: CASRQQGTGELFF; abundance: .; d_gene: TRBD1; v_gene: TRBV11-3; j_gene: TRBJ2-2
CDR3nt: TGTGCCAGCATCCTTTCTCAGCCCCAGCATTTT; CDR3aa: CASILSQPQHF; abundance: .; d_gene: .; v_gene: TRBV9; j_gene: TRBJ1-5
CDR3nt: TGTGCCAGCAGCTTACCCGGGACAGTCCACAATGAGCAGTTCTTC; CDR3aa: CASSLPGTVHNEQFF; abundance: .; d_gene: TRBD1; v_gene: TRBV11-2; j_gene: TRBJ2-1
CDR3nt: TGTGCCAGCAGTGGACAGGCAGCGAACACTGAAGCTTTCTTT; CDR3aa: CASSGQAANTEAFF; abundance: .; d_gene: .; v_gene: TRBV2; j_gene: TRBJ1-1
CDR3nt: TGTGCCAGCACCCCGTGGGGGCAGGCGGGCCTATTTAACTATGGCTACACCTTC; CDR3aa: CASTPWGQAGLFNYGYTF; abundance: once; d_gene: .; v_gene: TRBV7-2; j_gene: TRBJ1-2
CDR3nt: TGTGCCAGCAGCTCTTTCGGGGGACCCTTCTCTGGGGCCAACGTCCTGACTTTC; CDR3aa: CASSSFGGPFSGANVLTF; abundance: .; d_gene: .; v_gene: TRBV5-6; j_gene: TRBJ2-6
CDR3nt: TGTGCCAGCAGTGTTACCGGGACTAATTTCGAGACCCAGTACTTC; CDR3aa: CASSVTGTNFETQYF; abundance: .; d_gene: TRBD2; v_gene: TRBV28; j_gene: TRBJ2-5
CDR3nt: TGTGCCAGCAGCCAGACTAGCGGGGGGGCCGGGGGAGGAGATACGCAGTATTTT; CDR3aa: CASSQTSGGAGGGDTQYF; abundance: .; d_gene: TRBD2; v_gene: TRBV3-1/TRBV3-2; j_gene: TRBJ2-3
CDR3nt: TGTGCCAGCAGCTACGACAGGGTGGGGGAGCTGTTTTTT; CDR3aa: CASSYDRVGELFF; abundance: .; d_gene: TRBD1; v_gene: TRBV7-3; j_gene: TRBJ2-2
CDR3nt: TGTGCCATCAGTGAGGGCACTACAGGGTTCGAGACCCAGTACTTC; CDR3aa: CAISEGTTGFETQYF; abundance: .; d_gene: .; v_gene: TRBV10-3; j_gene: TRBJ2-5
CDR3nt: TGTGCCAGCAGCCTAGGATCTAGCGCTCAAGAGACCCAGTACTTC; CDR3aa: CASSLGSSAQETQYF; abundance: .; d_gene: .; v_gene: TRBV7-9; j_gene: TRBJ2-5
CDR3nt: TGTGCCAGCAGTTCGCCCGGACAGGGGGTTTACGAGCAGTACTTC; CDR3aa: CASSSPGQGVYEQYF; abundance: .; d_gene: TRBD1; v_gene: TRBV28; j_gene: TRBJ2-7
CDR3nt: TGTGCCAGCAGCTCCCGGGACAGGGGGCAATACGAGCAGTACTTC; CDR3aa: CASSSRDRGQYEQYF; abundance: .; d_gene: TRBD1; v_gene: TRBV5-4; j_gene: TRBJ2-7
CDR3nt: TGTGCCAGTAGTTCTCCAGGGGGTGTCGGCTACACCTTC; CDR3aa: CASSSPGGVGYTF; abundance: once; d_gene: TRBD1; v_gene: TRBV19; j_gene: TRBJ1-2
CDR3nt: TGTGCCAGCAGTTCCGGGTATGAAGCTTTCTTT; CDR3aa: CASSSGYEAFF; abundance: once; d_gene: .; v_gene: TRBV6-9; j_gene: TRBJ1-1